This entry lists 32 T cell receptor beta chains sequenced from one sample in a study of OX40 agonist ivuxolimab in advanced cancers. Clones were sequenced by immunoSEQ multiplex PCR, and TCRdb holds only the in-frame ones, with some missing. Of about 71,000 clones listed, approximately 78% are singletons. Sample: CD4+ or CD8+ T cells sorted from blood, taken in a trial of the OX40 agonist ivuxolimab. All receptors derive from an adult with an advanced solid tumor such as melanoma, head and neck, liver or kidney cancer.

This clone is medium-sized by share. The J gene is TRBJ2-6, the V gene TRBV6-1; D remains unclear. Trimming removed 1 base at V and 4 bases at J, with 5 bases between. CDR3 size: 14 residues. Germline lookup yields CDR1 MNHNS and CDR2 SASEGT. CDR3 DNA sequence: TGTGCCAGCAGTGAAGTATCCGGGGCCAACGTCCTGACTTTC. Its protein product is CASSEVSGANVLTF.

The V and J genes are TRBV4-1 and TRBJ2-2, with D perhaps assigned TRBD1 or TRBD2 (5 bases each). Germline CDR1 MGHRA, CDR2 YSYEKL. The ends were cut back, 4 bases at V and 7 bases at J, with 13 bases in the middle. The CDR3 is made up of 14 amino acids. DNA for the CDR3: TGCGCCAGCAGCCTGATCAGGGAGAACGGGGAGCTGTTTTTT. Translation gives CASSLIRENGELFF.

The rearrangement uses TRBV6-6 and TRBJ2-2; D is unresolved. CDR1 and CDR2 (germline): MNHNY, SVGAGI (reference sequence). Trimming stripped 7 bases from V and 1 base from J, with 7 bases between. The CDR3 totals 13 residues. Here the CDR3 reads CASIDGNTGELFF. CDR3 nucleotide sequence: TGTGCCAGCATTGATGGGAACACCGGGGAGCTGTTTTTT.

This clone was observed a handful of times. The chain carries TRBV2 and TRBJ1-5; weak D call: TRBD1 (6 bases). Germline-derived CDR1 and CDR2 are SNHLY and FYNNEI. V was cut by 2 bases and J by 1 base, with 12 bases left in between. The CDR3 runs 16 residues. CDR3: CASSESGAGSNQPQHF. CDR3 DNA sequence: TGTGCCAGCAGTGAATCGGGGGCGGGAAGCAATCAGCCCCAGCATTTT.

A few counts support this clone. The chain has TRBV11-3 and TRBJ1-4; no reliable D call. The CDR3 extends over 14 amino acids. Between the trimmed V and J ends, which lost 1 base and 9 bases, there was a span of 12 bases. CDR1 SGHNT and CDR2 YENEEA come from the germline V gene. The CDR3 DNA is TGTGCCAGCAGCTTAGTTCCCGGCAGGAAAAAACTGTTTTTT. This gives the protein CASSLVPGRKKLFF.

The rearrangement joins TRBV30 to TRBJ1-2; maybe TRBD1 (6 bases). V was shortened by 3 bases and J by 2 bases, with 13 bases between the two germline ends. Germline assignment: CDR1 GTSNPN and CDR2 SVGIG (reference sequence). CDR3 size: 14 residues. The CDR3 loop reads CAWRPGQINYGYTF. The CDR3 nucleotides are TGTGCCTGGAGACCAGGACAGATAAACTATGGCTACACCTTC.

CDR3: CASRRDVTEAFF. DNA for the CDR3: TGTGCCAGCAGGCGGGACGTCACTGAAGCTTTCTTT. The chain employs TRBV7-2 and TRBJ1-1; possibly TRBD1 for D (5 bases). Trimming removed 6 bases from V and 4 bases from J, with 9 bases in between. This CDR3 is 12 amino acids long. Germline V gene sequence: CDR1 SGHTA, CDR2 FQGNSA.

The rearrangement uses TRBV2 and TRBJ1-4, with D perhaps matching TRBD1 (6 bases). This CDR3 spans 13 amino acids. Trimming took 6 bases from V and 8 from J, leaving 13 bases between them. Germline V gene data show CDR1 as SNHLY and CDR2 as FYNNEI. The CDR3 sequence is CASRSGAREKLFF. The DNA of the CDR3 is TGTGCCAGCAGGTCGGGGGCTCGCGAAAAACTGTTTTTT.

This clone was observed once. The V call is TRBV6-1, the J call TRBJ1-2, with TRBD1 identical over 9 bases. V was pared by 3 bases and J by 10 bases, with 9 bases of the junction left unmatched. Germline CDR1 reads MNHNS; CDR2 reads SASEGT. The CDR3 has 14 residues. The CDR3 DNA sequence: TGTGCCAGCAGTGATGGACGGGACAGGGTTGACTACACCTTC. It yields the protein CASSDGRDRVDYTF.

The chain is built from TRBV15 and TRBJ2-3, with 7 bases matching TRBD2. The V gene's germline CDR1 is LNHNV and CDR2 YYDKDF (reference sequence). This CDR3 has 16 amino acids. V lost 1 base and J lost 2; bases outside the gene matches: 6. The DNA for the CDR3 is TGTGCCACCAGCAGAGTGCTAGCGGTCCCCACAGATACGCAGTATTTT. Translating it yields CATSRVLAVPTDTQYF.

The chain employs TRBV14 and TRBJ1-2; no firm D call. The CDR3 is 15 amino acids. Germline loops: CDR1 SGHDN, CDR2 FVKESK. The ends were cut back, 4 bases at V and 4 bases at J, with 16 bases in the middle. This chain's CDR3 is CASSPERDRGYGYTF. As DNA, the CDR3 is TGTGCCAGCAGCCCAGAGAGGGATCGAGGCTATGGCTACACCTTC. Complete variable domain (other parts from reference TRBV14 and TRBJ1-2): EAGVTQFPSHSVIEKGQTVTLRCDPISGHDNLYWYRRVMGKEIKFLLHFVKESKQDESGMPNNRFLAERTGGTYSTLKVQPAELEDSGVYFCASSPERDRGYGYTFGSGTRLTVV.

The chain recombines TRBV7-9 with TRBJ2-6; weak D call: TRBD1 (5 bases). CDR1 and CDR2 (germline): SEHNR, FQNEAQ (reference sequence). The CDR3 sequence is 16 residues long. V lost 5 bases and J lost 0, with 11 bases in between. This chain's CDR3 is CASSQDQGSGANVLTF. The CDR3 DNA is TGTGCCAGCAGCCAAGATCAGGGCTCTGGGGCCAACGTCCTGACTTTC.

The V and J genes are TRBV19 and TRBJ2-1; the match to TRBD1 covers 7 bases. The length of the CDR3 is 14 residues. V dropped 1 base and J dropped 7; count of bases not matched to a gene: 4. Germline CDR1 LNHDA, CDR2 SQIVND (reference sequence). The CDR3 coding sequence is TGTGCCAGTAGTATAGTAGACAGGGTAAATGAGCAGTTCTTC. This codes for CASSIVDRVNEQFF.

The rearrangement joins TRBV18 to TRBJ1-2; a possible D gene is TRBD1 (5 bases). The CDR3 extends over 18 amino acids. Germline CDR1 and CDR2: KGHSH and LQKENI. The germline V and J ends were trimmed by 3 bases and 4 bases, with 24 bases remaining between them. In DNA, the CDR3 is TGTGCCAGCTCACCCAACAGCGCCCGGGGACCGCTTGGCTATGGCTACACCTTC. Its translation: CASSPNSARGPLGYGYTF.

V usage is TRBV5-6 and J usage is TRBJ2-4; tentatively, D is TRBD1 or TRBD2 (7 bases each). V was cut by 0 bases and J by 0 bases, with 13 bases left in between. This CDR3 has 17 residues. CDR1 SGHDT and CDR2 YYEEEE come from the germline V gene. In nucleotides, the CDR3 is TGTGCCAGCAGCTTGGAAGGGAGGGGGCTAGCCAAAAACATTCAGTACTTC. Its protein product is CASSLEGRGLAKNIQYF.

This clone has only a few counts. The V call is TRBV4-1, the J call TRBJ2-7; perhaps TRBD1 as D (5 bases). Germline CDR1 reads MGHRA; CDR2 reads YSYEKL. This CDR3 is 14 amino acids long. Between the trimmed V and J ends, which lost 0 bases and 5 bases, there was a span of 11 bases. This CDR3 is CASSQEGQWDEQYF. DNA for the CDR3: TGCGCCAGCAGCCAAGAGGGGCAATGGGACGAGCAGTACTTC.

By frequency in the sample, this clone is medium-sized. The chain joins TRBV5-6 to TRBJ1-1; D might be TRBD1 (5 bases). CDR1 and CDR2 from the germline V gene are SGHDT and YYEEEE. V lost 4 bases to trimming and J lost 4 bases, with 11 bases between them. There are 13 residues in the CDR3. The CDR3 protein is CASSGDYITEAFF. The CDR3 DNA reads TGTGCCAGCAGCGGGGACTACATCACTGAAGCTTTCTTT.

With respect to this clone: With a much larger clone just one base away, this may be a read error. V gene TRBV2 combines with J gene TRBJ2-5; 9 positions match TRBD1. Germline V gene data show CDR1 as SNHLY and CDR2 as FYNNEI. The trim removed 4 bases at V and 4 bases at J, leaving 4 bases unmatched. CDR3 length: 14 amino acids. CDR3 region: CASSGQGVGETQYF. CDR3 nucleotides: TGTGCCAGCAGTGGACAGGGGGTGGGAGAGACCCAGTACTTC.

The rearrangement links TRBV6-5 to TRBJ1-1; unclear D gene. This CDR3 region has 12 residues. Germline CDR1 is MNHEY and CDR2 is SVGAGI. Trimming shortened V by 7 bases and J by 4 bases, and 10 bases separated the two germline ends. In nucleotides, the CDR3 is TGTGCCAGCAAAAGGTTAACCACTGAAGCTTTCTTT. Protein sequence: CASKRLTTEAFF.

The rearrangement joins TRBV6-1 to TRBJ2-5, with 11 bases aligning to TRBD2. Looked up from germline, CDR1 is MNHNS and CDR2 is SASEGT. With 2 bases clipped from V and 0 bases from J, the junction kept 5 bases outside the gene matches. The CDR3 is 17 residues long. The CDR3 loop is CASSERASGGYQETQYF. Written as DNA, the CDR3 is TGTGCCAGCAGTGAACGTGCTAGCGGGGGGTACCAAGAGACCCAGTACTTC.

With regard to this clone: This sequence is one base from a far larger clone and is likely a read error. Additional DNA sequences in this sample encode the identical CDR3. This sequence joins TRBV7-9 and TRBJ2-7; D might be TRBD1 (5 bases). The CDR3 has 15 residues. V was pared by 5 bases and J by 2 bases, with 16 bases between. The germline CDR1 and CDR2 sequences are SEHNR and FQNEAQ (reference sequence). The CDR3 loop reads CASSQATGGAYEQYF. The CDR3 nucleotides are TGTGCCAGCAGCCAAGCAACAGGTGGGGCCTACGAGCAGTACTTC.

The chain links TRBV14 to TRBJ2-5, with 7 bases matching TRBD1. This CDR3 region has 17 residues. The junction had 16 bases not matched to a gene; V was cut back by 4 bases and J by 5 bases. In germline, CDR1 is SGHDN, CDR2 FVKESK. The DNA of the CDR3 is TGTGCCAGCAGCCGGATCAAGTTACAGGGGCTCCGCGAGACCCAGTACTTC. Translation gives CASSRIKLQGLRETQYF.

V gene TRBV6-1 combines with J gene TRBJ2-3, with D unresolved. The CDR3 has 14 residues. Germline CDR1 and CDR2: MNHNS and SASEGT. V gave up 2 bases and J gave up 6 bases, with 12 bases separating them. Here the CDR3 DNA reads TGTGCCAGCAGTGAACTATCGCTTAAGGATACGCAGTATTTT. As protein: CASSELSLKDTQYF.

This clone was observed a few times. The chain combines TRBV7-2 with TRBJ2-3; D gene uncertain. The CDR3 extends over 15 amino acids. Germline lookup yields CDR1 SGHTA and CDR2 FQGNSA. V lost 2 bases and J 3 bases, leaving 12 bases between the germline ends. CDR3 in DNA: TGTGCCAGCAGCTTATTGAGTAGGGTTACAGATACGCAGTATTTT. Translation gives CASSLLSRVTDTQYF.

The rearrangement uses TRBV7-2 and TRBJ2-7, with 7 bases identical to TRBD2. Unmatched junction bases numbered 9, after V lost 4 bases and J lost 0 bases. The germline CDR1 and CDR2 sequences are SGHTA and FQGNSA. CDR3 length equals 16 residues. CDR3 sequence reads: CASSYGQRGASYEQYF. The DNA of the CDR3 is TGTGCCAGCAGCTACGGGCAGCGGGGCGCCTCCTACGAGCAGTACTTC.

The J gene is TRBJ1-2, the V gene TRBV19; tentative D call: TRBD1 (6 bases). CDR3 length: 15 amino acids. V was trimmed by 6 bases and J by 3 bases, leaving 17 bases between them. Germline CDR1 and CDR2: LNHDA and SQIVND (reference sequence). The CDR3 DNA sequence: TGTGCCAGTAGCAACGCTCAGGGGTTCGACTATGGCTACACCTTC. Its translation: CASSNAQGFDYGYTF. Full variable domain (remainder filled in from reference TRBV19 and TRBJ1-2): DGGITQSPKYLFRKEGQNVTLSCEQNLNHDAMYWYRQDPGQGLRLIYYSQIVNDFQKGDIAEGYSVSREKKESFPLTVTSAQKNPTAFYLCASSNAQGFDYGYTFGSGTRLTVV.

This rearrangement joins TRBV5-5 to TRBJ1-6; D is unclear. Germline CDR1 SGHKS, CDR2 YYEKEE (reference sequence). The CDR3 covers 16 residues. Deletions cut 2 bases from V and 2 bases from J, with 11 bases between. CDR3 amino acids: CASSFSLGTYNSPLHF. The CDR3 DNA follows: TGTGCCAGCAGCTTTTCCCTCGGCACCTATAATTCACCCCTCCACTTT.

The V and J genes are TRBV5-6 and TRBJ2-3, with a weak D call TRBD2 (7 bases). Germline V gives CDR1 SGHDT, CDR2 YYEEEE. Trimming pared 5 bases from V and 4 bases from J, leaving 14 bases between. The CDR3 runs 14 residues. The CDR3 bases are TGTGCCAGCAGACTAACGGGGGGCCCAGATACGCAGTATTTT. It translates to CASRLTGGPDTQYF.

This clone came up once. This chain joins TRBV6-5 and TRBJ1-1; D call uncertain. The CDR3 runs 12 residues. Germline-derived CDR1 and CDR2 are MNHEY and SVGAGI. Trimming took 0 bases from V and 8 from J, leaving 7 bases between them. The CDR3 protein is CASSYSRAEAFF. DNA for the CDR3: TGTGCCAGCAGTTACTCTAGAGCCGAAGCTTTCTTT.

J is TRBJ1-2 and V is TRBV4-1; TRBD1 might be the D (6 bases). The CDR3 extends over 15 amino acids. Germline CDR1 reads MGHRA; CDR2 reads YSYEKL. With 0 bases removed from V and 4 bases from J, the gap between germline ends came to 12 bases. CDR3 in amino acids: CASSQDGMGAYGYTF. CDR3 nucleotide sequence: TGCGCCAGCAGCCAAGATGGGATGGGGGCCTATGGCTACACCTTC.

V gene TRBV11-3 combines with J gene TRBJ1-2; 7 bases align to TRBD1. Germline trimming cut 5 bases from V and 7 bases from J; bases unmatched to any gene: 13. This CDR3 contains 15 residues. Germline CDR1 SGHNT, CDR2 YENEEA. CDR3 residues: CASSREGQGVGGYTF. CDR3 nucleotides: TGTGCCAGCAGCCGAGAAGGGCAGGGGGTTGGTGGCTACACCTTC. The full variable domain, rest sourced from reference TRBV11-3 and TRBJ1-2, is EAGVVQSPRYKIIEKKQPVAFWCNPISGHNTLYWYLQNLGQGPELLIRYENEEAVDDSQLPKDRFSAERLKGVDSTLKIQPAELGDSAVYLCASSREGQGVGGYTFGSGTRLTVV.

The chain couples TRBV11-3 to TRBJ2-7; no reliable D call. CDR1 and CDR2 (germline): SGHNT, YENEEA. There are 14 residues in the CDR3. V was clipped by 1 base and J by 1 base, with 8 bases between them. CDR3 in DNA: TGTGCCAGCAGCTTAGCTGACGGATCCTACGAGCAGTACTTC. Amino acids: CASSLADGSYEQYF.